Listed here are 18 T cell receptor beta chains from one sample, sequenced in a study of T-cell reconstitution after alpha-beta-depleted transplantation in children. Preparing the TCRbeta library involved the use of unique molecular identifiers. MiXCR was run by TCRdb on the PCR reads, yielding one entry per CDR3 protein. The sample lists 210,000 or so distinct CDR3 sequences, about a tenth occurring once. Sequences were derived from PBMCs, sampled before TCRalphabeta/CD19-depleted stem cell transplant. The origin of the receptors is a child less than two years old with acute myeloid leukemia, due to receive a stem cell transplant.

This clonotype was counted ten times or more. V gene TRBV9 combines with J gene TRBJ2-7; D might be TRBD1 or TRBD2, each matching 6 bases. V gave up 2 bases and J gave up 5 bases, with 11 bases separating them. There are 13 residues in the CDR3. CDR1 is SGDLS, CDR2 YYNGEE, per germline. For the CDR3, the DNA is TGTGCCAGCAGCGTTTCCGGGGGCCACGAGCAGTACTTC. Translation gives CASSVSGGHEQYF.

As for this clonotype: This may stem from a read error, because a much larger clone lies one nucleotide away. This rearrangement joins TRBV4-3 to TRBJ1-5, with D tentatively TRBD1 (5 bases). The CDR3 runs 16 residues. Germline-derived CDR1 and CDR2 are LGHNA and YSLEER. The CDR3 nucleotides are TGCACCAGCAGCCAAGATATGGGAGGGGTAAATCAGCCCCAGCATTTT. Its translation: CTSSQDMGGVNQPQHF.

This clonotype was found a few times. A much bigger clone sits one base away, suggesting this may be a read error. This rearrangement joins TRBV20-1 to TRBJ2-7, with D possibly TRBD2 on 5 matching bases. From germline, CDR1 is DFQATT and CDR2 SNEGSKA (reference sequence). This CDR3 is built from 12 residues. The CDR3 here is CNARGYPYEQYF. Here the CDR3 DNA reads TGCAATGCTAGAGGGTACCCCTACGAGCAGTACTTC.

This chain connects TRBV12-3 or TRBV12-4 to TRBJ1-6; D unclear. This CDR3 has 12 amino acids. V lost 3 bases to trimming and J lost 10 bases, with 7 bases between them. The CDR3 region is CASSLAGSPLHF. In DNA, the CDR3 is TGTGCCAGCAGTTTGGCCGGGTCACCCCTCCACTTT.

The chain is built from TRBV28 and TRBJ1-1; D is uncertain. Per the germline V gene, CDR1 is MDHEN and CDR2 is SYDVKM. With 5 bases removed from V and 1 base from J, the gap between germline ends came to 14 bases. The CDR3 totals 15 residues. The CDR3: CASSVGGMRNTEAFF. The CDR3 DNA follows: TGTGCCAGCAGTGTGGGCGGCATGAGGAACACTGAAGCTTTCTTT.

Concerning this clonotype itself: This may be a read error: a much more frequent sequence differs by one nucleotide. The chain couples TRBV11-1 to TRBJ1-5, with 8 bases aligning to TRBD1. The trim removed 5 bases at V and 2 bases at J, leaving 5 bases unmatched. The CDR3 runs 15 residues. CDR1 SGHAT and CDR2 FQDESV come from the germline V gene (reference sequence). Written as DNA, the CDR3 is TGTGCCAGCAGCCGACAGGGGACCGGCAATCAGCCCCAGCATTTT. Residues: CASSRQGTGNQPQHF.

This clonotype was seen a single time. Possible read error: a much larger clone is one base away. The rearrangement links TRBV2 to TRBJ2-3; the match to TRBD2 covers 8 bases. J was trimmed by 6 bases and V by 4 bases; bases with no gene match: 12. This CDR3 contains 16 residues. Germline CDR1 is SNHLY and CDR2 is FYNNEI. The chain's CDR3 is CASSGAPGLVADTQYF. In nucleotides, the CDR3 is TGTGCCAGCAGTGGTGCCCCGGGACTAGTCGCGGATACGCAGTATTTT.

There are many counts of this clonotype. One junction end does not reproduce the germline sequence, and a read error may be involved. For the CDR3, the DNA is TGCGCCGGCAGCTTGGGGACTAGCGACGCAGATACGCAGTATTTT. It translates to CAGSLGTSDADTQYF. The chain joins TRBV5-1 to TRBJ2-3, with TRBD2 matching over 10 bases. Per germline, CDR1 SGHRS and CDR2 YFSETQ. The CDR3 has 15 amino acids.

This clonotype appeared many times. This rearrangement joins TRBV7-3 to TRBJ1-6; tentative D call: TRBD1 (5 bases). Germline-derived CDR1 and CDR2 are SGHTA and FQGTGA. The CDR3 totals 17 residues. The germline V and J ends were trimmed by 6 bases and 0 bases, with 15 bases remaining between them. CDR3 bases: TGTGCCAGCAGGAAAGCTTCAGGGAGCTCCTATAATTCACCCCTCCACTTT. Its protein is CASRKASGSSYNSPLHF.

This clonotype was observed many times. The chain joins TRBV7-9 to TRBJ2-1, with D uncertain. The germline CDR1 and CDR2 sequences are SEHNR and FQNEAQ (reference sequence). Trimming left V 7 bases short and J 7 bases short, with 20 bases between. This CDR3 region has 15 residues. The CDR3 protein is CASTPTGQARNEQFF. The CDR3 nucleotides are TGTGCCAGCACCCCCACCGGGCAGGCGAGAAATGAGCAGTTCTTC.

This clonotype was observed many times. The chain employs TRBV5-1 and TRBJ2-2; 11 nucleotides match TRBD2. The CDR3 has 15 residues. The junction had 2 bases not matched to a gene; V was cut back by 4 bases and J by 3 bases. CDR1 and CDR2 from the germline V gene are SGHRS and YFSETQ. The DNA of the CDR3 is TGCGCCAGCAGCCCGACTAGCGGGGACACCGGGGAGCTGTTTTTT. Amino acid sequence: CASSPTSGDTGELFF.

The chain couples TRBV7-9 to TRBJ2-2; D is unresolved. From germline, CDR1 is SEHNR and CDR2 FQNEAQ (reference sequence). The CDR3 spans 14 residues. V was cut by 5 bases and J by 7 bases, with 14 bases left in between. CDR3 residues: CASSPGRLSGELFF. CDR3 nucleotide sequence: TGTGCCAGCAGCCCCGGGCGCCTAAGCGGGGAGCTGTTTTTT.

This clonotype was counted many times. This chain connects TRBV5-1 to TRBJ2-1; 8 bases fit TRBD1. CDR1 SGHRS and CDR2 YFSETQ come from the germline V gene. The J segment lost 7 bases and the V segment lost 6 bases, leaving 15 bases of the junction unmatched. The CDR3 sequence is 16 residues long. The DNA of the CDR3 is TGCGCCAGCAACCCAAACAGGGGGACTTTGGGGAATGAGCAGTTCTTC. Amino acid sequence: CASNPNRGTLGNEQFF.

This clonotype was counted ten times or more. The DNA for the CDR3 is TGTGCCAGTAACGCGGGACAGGGGCGAATCAATCAGCCCCAGCATTTT. Translated, it gives CASNAGQGRINQPQHF. The chain carries TRBV19 and TRBJ1-5, with 10 bases identical to TRBD1. Germline CDR1 and CDR2: LNHDA and SQIVND (reference sequence). V gave up 7 bases and J gave up 3 bases; unmatched junction bases: 9. The CDR3 covers 16 residues.

This clonotype was counted a few times. The chain recombines TRBV7-6 with TRBJ2-5; tentative D call: TRBD2 (6 bases). Germline CDR1 is SGHVS and CDR2 is FNYEAQ. The CDR3 has 19 residues. Trimming stripped 1 base from V and 2 bases from J, with 23 bases between. The CDR3 loop reads CASSLVPPLADPTQETQYF. The CDR3 nucleotides read TGTGCCAGCAGCTTAGTGCCCCCTTTAGCGGATCCAACTCAAGAGACCCAGTACTTC.

The chain couples TRBV5-1 to TRBJ2-1, with a tentative D call TRBD2 (6 bases). CDR3 length equals 16 residues. The germline CDR1 and CDR2 sequences are SGHRS and YFSETQ. With 4 bases removed from V and 1 base from J, the gap between germline ends came to 15 bases. This chain's CDR3 is CASSPIPGGSYNEQFF. The CDR3 DNA is TGCGCCAGCAGCCCGATACCAGGAGGGTCCTACAATGAGCAGTTCTTC.

This clonotype has a count of ten or more. V and J are TRBV6-5 and TRBJ2-5, with D uncertain. V lost 7 bases and J 5 bases, leaving 11 bases between the germline ends. Per germline, CDR1 MNHEY and CDR2 SVGAGI. The CDR3 has 12 residues. CDR3 sequence: CASKDTSETQYF. In DNA, the CDR3 is TGTGCCAGCAAAGACACTTCGGAGACCCAGTACTTC.

This clonotype was detected ten times or more. The J gene is TRBJ2-1, the V gene TRBV6-5; no firm D call. Looked up from germline, CDR1 is MNHEY and CDR2 is SVGAGI. CDR3 size: 14 residues. V was trimmed by 1 base and J by 7 bases, leaving 11 bases between them. CDR3: CASSYLASGNEQFF. CDR3 DNA sequence: TGTGCCAGCAGTTACTTGGCTAGTGGGAATGAGCAGTTCTTC.